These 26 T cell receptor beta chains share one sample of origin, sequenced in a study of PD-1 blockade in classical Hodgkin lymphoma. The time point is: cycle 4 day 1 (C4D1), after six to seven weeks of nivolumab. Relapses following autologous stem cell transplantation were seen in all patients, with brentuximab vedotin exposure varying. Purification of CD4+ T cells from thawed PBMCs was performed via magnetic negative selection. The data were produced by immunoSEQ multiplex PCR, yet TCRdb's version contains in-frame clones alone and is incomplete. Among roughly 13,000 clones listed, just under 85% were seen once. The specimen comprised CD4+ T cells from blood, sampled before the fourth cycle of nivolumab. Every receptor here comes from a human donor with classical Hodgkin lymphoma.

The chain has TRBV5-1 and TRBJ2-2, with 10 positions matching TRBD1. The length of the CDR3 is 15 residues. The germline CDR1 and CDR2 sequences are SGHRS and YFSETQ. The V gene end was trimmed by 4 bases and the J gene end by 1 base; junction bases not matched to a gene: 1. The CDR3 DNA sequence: TGCGCCAGCAGCCGGGACAGGGGGAACACCGGGGAGCTGTTTTTT. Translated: CASSRDRGNTGELFF.

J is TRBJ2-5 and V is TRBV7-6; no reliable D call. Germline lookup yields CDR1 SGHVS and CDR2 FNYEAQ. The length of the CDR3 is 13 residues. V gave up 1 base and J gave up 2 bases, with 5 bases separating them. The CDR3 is CASSLGLQETQYF. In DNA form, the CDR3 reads TGTGCCAGCAGCTTAGGGTTACAAGAGACCCAGTACTTC.

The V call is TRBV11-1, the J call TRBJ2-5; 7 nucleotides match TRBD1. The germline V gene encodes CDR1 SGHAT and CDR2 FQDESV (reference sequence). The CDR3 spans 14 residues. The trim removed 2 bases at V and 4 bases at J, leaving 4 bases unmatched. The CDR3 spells CASSLMAGGETQYF. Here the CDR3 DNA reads TGTGCCAGCAGCTTAATGGCAGGGGGAGAGACCCAGTACTTC.

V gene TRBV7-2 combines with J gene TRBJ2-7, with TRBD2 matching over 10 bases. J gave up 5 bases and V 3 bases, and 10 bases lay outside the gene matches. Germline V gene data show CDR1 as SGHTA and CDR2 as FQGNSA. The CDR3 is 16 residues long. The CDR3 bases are TGTGCCAGCAGCTTTGCGCCTCTAGCGGGAGCTAACGAGCAGTACTTC. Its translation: CASSFAPLAGANEQYF.

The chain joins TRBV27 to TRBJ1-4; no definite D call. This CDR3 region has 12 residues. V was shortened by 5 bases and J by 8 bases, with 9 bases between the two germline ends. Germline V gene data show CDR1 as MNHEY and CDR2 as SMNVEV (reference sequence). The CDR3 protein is CASSPSREKLFF. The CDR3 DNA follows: TGTGCCAGCAGTCCCTCCCGAGAAAAACTGTTTTTT.

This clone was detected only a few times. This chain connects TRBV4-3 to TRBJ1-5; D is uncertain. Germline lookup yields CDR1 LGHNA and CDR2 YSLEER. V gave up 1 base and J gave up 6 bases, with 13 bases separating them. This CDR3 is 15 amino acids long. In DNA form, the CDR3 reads TGCGCCAGCAGCCAAGTTCTTTACGGCTCTCAGCCCCAGCATTTT. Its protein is CASSQVLYGSQPQHF.

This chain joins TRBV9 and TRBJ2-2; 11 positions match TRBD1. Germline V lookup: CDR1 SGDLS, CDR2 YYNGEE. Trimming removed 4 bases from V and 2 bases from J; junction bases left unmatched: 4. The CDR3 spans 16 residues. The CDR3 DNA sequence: TGTGCCAGCAGCCTTGGACAGGGGGCAAACACCGGGGAGCTGTTTTTT. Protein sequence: CASSLGQGANTGELFF.

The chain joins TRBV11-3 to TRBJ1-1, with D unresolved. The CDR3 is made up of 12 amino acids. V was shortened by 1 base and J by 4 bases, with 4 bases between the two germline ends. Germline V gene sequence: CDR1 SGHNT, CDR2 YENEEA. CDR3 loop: CASSLVPTEAFF. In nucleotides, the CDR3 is TGTGCCAGCAGCTTAGTACCCACTGAAGCTTTCTTT.

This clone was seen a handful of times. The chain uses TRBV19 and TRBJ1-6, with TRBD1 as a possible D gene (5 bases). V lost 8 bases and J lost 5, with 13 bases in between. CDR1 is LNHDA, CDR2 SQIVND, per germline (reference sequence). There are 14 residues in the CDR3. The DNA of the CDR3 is TGTGCCAGTGTCCAAAGGGGTAATAATTCACCCCTCCACTTT. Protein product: CASVQRGNNSPLHF.

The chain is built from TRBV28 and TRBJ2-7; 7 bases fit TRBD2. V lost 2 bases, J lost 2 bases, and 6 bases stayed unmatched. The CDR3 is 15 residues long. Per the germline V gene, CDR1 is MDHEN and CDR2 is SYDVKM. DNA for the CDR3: TGTGCCAGCAGTTTAGGCGGGAGTCTTCCCTACGAGCAGTACTTC. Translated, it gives CASSLGGSLPYEQYF.

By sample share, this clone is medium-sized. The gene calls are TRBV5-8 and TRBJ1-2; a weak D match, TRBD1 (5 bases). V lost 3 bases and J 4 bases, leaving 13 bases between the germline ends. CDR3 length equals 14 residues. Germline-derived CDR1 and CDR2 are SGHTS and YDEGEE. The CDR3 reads CASSSAAGSYGYTF. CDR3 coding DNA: TGTGCCAGCAGCTCCGCAGCAGGGAGCTATGGCTACACCTTC.

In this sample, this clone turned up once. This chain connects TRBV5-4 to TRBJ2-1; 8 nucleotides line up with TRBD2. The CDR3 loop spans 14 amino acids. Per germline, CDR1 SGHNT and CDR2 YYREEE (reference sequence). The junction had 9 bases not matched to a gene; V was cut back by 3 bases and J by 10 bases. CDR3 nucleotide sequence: TGTGCCAGCAGCTATCCGGGACTAGGACGCGAGCAGTTCTTC. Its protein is CASSYPGLGREQFF.

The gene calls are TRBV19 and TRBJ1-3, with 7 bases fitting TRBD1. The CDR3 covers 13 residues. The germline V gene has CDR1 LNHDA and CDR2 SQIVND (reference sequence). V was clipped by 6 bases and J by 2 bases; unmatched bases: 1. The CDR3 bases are TGTGCCAGTAGCGGGACAGCTGGAAACACCATATATTTT. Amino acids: CASSGTAGNTIYF.

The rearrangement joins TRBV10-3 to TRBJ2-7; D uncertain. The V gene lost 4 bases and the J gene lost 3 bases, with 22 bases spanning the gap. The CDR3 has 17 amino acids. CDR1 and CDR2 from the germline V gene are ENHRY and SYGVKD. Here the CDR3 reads CAISALDGDVWGYEQYF. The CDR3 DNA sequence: TGTGCCATCAGTGCGTTAGACGGAGATGTTTGGGGCTACGAGCAGTACTTC.

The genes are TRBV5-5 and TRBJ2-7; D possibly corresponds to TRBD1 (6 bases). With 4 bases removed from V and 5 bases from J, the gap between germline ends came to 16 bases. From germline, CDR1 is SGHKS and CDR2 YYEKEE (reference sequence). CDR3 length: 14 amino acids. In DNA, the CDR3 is TGTGCCAGCAGCCGAAGTGCAGGGGTAGACGAGCAGTACTTC. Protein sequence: CASSRSAGVDEQYF.

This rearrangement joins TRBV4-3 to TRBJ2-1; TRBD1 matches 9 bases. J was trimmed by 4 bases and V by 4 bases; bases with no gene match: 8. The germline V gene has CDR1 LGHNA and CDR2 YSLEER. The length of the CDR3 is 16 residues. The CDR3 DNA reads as TGCGCCAGCAGCCTAGGGCGAGACAGGGGGTACAATGAGCAGTTCTTC. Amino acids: CASSLGRDRGYNEQFF.

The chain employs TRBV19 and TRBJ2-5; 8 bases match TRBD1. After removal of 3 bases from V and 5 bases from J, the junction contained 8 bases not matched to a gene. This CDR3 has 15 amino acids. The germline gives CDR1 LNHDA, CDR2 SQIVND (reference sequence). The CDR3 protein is CASSMSGGAGETQYF. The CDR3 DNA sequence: TGTGCCAGTAGTATGTCAGGGGGCGCAGGGGAGACCCAGTACTTC.

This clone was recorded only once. In DNA form, the CDR3 reads TGCAGCGTCCTCGCACAGGGTGGGACAGATACGCAGTATTTT. Its translation is CSVLAQGGTDTQYF. The chain recombines TRBV29-1 with TRBJ2-3, with D possibly being TRBD1 (6 bases). The CDR3 contains 14 residues. The ends were cut back, 6 bases at V and 3 bases at J, with 16 bases in the middle. From germline, CDR1 is SQVTM and CDR2 ANQGSEA.

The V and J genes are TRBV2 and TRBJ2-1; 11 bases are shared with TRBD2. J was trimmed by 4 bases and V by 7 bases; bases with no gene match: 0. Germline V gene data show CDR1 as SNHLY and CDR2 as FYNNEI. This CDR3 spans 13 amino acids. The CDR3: CASTSGGYNEQFF. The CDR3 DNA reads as TGTGCCAGCACTAGCGGGGGGTACAATGAGCAGTTCTTC.

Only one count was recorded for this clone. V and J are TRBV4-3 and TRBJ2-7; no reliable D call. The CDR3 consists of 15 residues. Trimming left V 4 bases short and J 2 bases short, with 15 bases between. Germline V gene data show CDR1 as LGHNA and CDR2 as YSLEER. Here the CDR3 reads CASSPTGPGPYEQYF. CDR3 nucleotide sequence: TGCGCCAGCAGCCCTACCGGCCCCGGGCCCTACGAGCAGTACTTC.

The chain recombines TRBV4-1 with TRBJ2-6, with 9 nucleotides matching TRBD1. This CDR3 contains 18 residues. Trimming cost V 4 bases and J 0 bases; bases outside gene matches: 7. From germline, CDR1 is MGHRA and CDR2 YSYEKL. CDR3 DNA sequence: TGCGCCAGCAGCCTCACAGGGGGCCACAACTCTGGGGCCAACGTCCTGACTTTC. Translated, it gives CASSLTGGHNSGANVLTF.

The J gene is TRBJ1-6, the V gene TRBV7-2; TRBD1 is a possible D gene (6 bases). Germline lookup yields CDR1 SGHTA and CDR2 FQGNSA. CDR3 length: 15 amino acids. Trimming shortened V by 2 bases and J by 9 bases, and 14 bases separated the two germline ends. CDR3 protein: CASSLFGGRSSPLHF. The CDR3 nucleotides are TGTGCCAGCAGCTTATTTGGGGGGCGAAGTTCACCCCTCCACTTT.

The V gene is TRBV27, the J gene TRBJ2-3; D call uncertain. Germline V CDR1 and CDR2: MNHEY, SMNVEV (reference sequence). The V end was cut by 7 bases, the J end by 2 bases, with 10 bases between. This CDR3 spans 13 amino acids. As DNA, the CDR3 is TGTGCCAGCAACCCAGGAGACACAGATACGCAGTATTTT. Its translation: CASNPGDTDTQYF.

CDR3 amino acids: CASSLGINYGYTF. CDR3 coding DNA: TGCGCCAGCAGCTTAGGGATTAACTATGGCTACACCTTC. V is TRBV5-1 and J is TRBJ1-2; D is uncertain. V was trimmed by 2 bases and J by 1 base, leaving 6 bases between them. This CDR3 is 13 amino acids long. Germline lookup yields CDR1 SGHRS and CDR2 YFSETQ.

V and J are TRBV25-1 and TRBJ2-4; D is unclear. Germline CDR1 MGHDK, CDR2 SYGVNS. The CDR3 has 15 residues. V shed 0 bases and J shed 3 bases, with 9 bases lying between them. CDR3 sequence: CASSEYRRNKNIQYF. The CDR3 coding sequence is TGTGCCAGCAGTGAATATCGGCGGAACAAAAACATTCAGTACTTC.

Here the CDR3 DNA reads TGTGCCAGCAGCCCATTCTTAGCGACCGACAGGAGCTCCTACAATGAGCAGTTCTTC. This translates into CASSPFLATDRSSYNEQFF. The chain is built from TRBV7-2 and TRBJ2-1; TRBD1 might be the D (6 bases). Germline values: CDR1 SGHTA, CDR2 FQGNSA. The CDR3 is 19 amino acids. V was shortened by 5 bases and J by 0 bases, with 23 bases between the two germline ends. Using reference TRBV7-2 and TRBJ2-1 for the parts outside the CDR3, the full variable domain is GAGVSQSPSNKVTEKGKDVELRCDPISGHTALYWYRQSLGQGLEFLIYFQGNSAPDKSGLPSDRFSAERTGGSVSTLTIQRTQQEDSAVYLCASSPFLATDRSSYNEQFFGPGTRLTVL.